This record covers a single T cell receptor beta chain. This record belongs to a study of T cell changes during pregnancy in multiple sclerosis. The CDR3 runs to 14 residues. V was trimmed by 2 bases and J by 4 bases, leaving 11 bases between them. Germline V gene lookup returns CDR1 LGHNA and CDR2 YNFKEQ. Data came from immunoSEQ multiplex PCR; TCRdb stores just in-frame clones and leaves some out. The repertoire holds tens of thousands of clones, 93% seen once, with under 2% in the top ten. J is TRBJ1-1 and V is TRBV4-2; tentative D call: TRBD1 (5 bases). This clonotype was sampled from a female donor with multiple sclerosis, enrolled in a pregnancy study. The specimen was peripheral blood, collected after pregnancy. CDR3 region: CASSQQGWSTEAFF. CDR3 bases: TGTGCCAGCAGCCAACAGGGTTGGAGCACTGAAGCTTTCTTT.